Listed below are T cell receptor beta chains from one sample, sequenced in a study of T cells expressing NK-cell markers. TCRdb re-analyzed the 5' RACE reads; it lists each CDR3 protein once, without DNA. The data show hundreds of thousands of distinct CDR3 sequences, and the top ten clones hold roughly 5.2%. Input material: blood T cells: a sorted CD56 or NKG2C T cell subset, CD4+ or CD8+ T cells, or bulk PBMC T cells (not recorded which). The receptor set was obtained from a man aged 18-75 years in good health. Both conserved end residues are part of each CDR3.

j_call: TRBJ1-1
v_call: TRBV3-1
cdr3_aa: CASTRVGPTSEAFF

j_call: TRBJ2-5
v_call: TRBV5-1
cdr3_aa: CASSLRRGGQLGETQYF

j_call: TRBJ2-7
v_call: TRBV21-1
cdr3_aa: CASSPWDRGRNEQYF

j_call: TRBJ2-5
v_call: TRBV19
cdr3_aa: CASSIVASGGQETQYF

j_call: TRBJ2-5
v_call: TRBV12-5
cdr3_aa: CASGLSYPAGPAETQYF

j_call: TRBJ2-3
v_call: TRBV11-1
cdr3_aa: CASSLASIRGTSTDTQYF

j_call: TRBJ2-1
v_call: TRBV3-1
cdr3_aa: CASSSRTSGRYNEQFF

j_call: TRBJ1-5
v_call: TRBV20-1
cdr3_aa: CSARTDSNQPQHF

j_call: TRBJ2-5
v_call: TRBV7-3
cdr3_aa: CASSLTPGGGETQYF

j_call: TRBJ2-7
v_call: TRBV27
cdr3_aa: CASSLNRGEQYF

j_call: TRBJ1-3
v_call: TRBV5-1
cdr3_aa: CASSLRQGALSSGNTIYF

j_call: TRBJ1-1
v_call: TRBV19
cdr3_aa: CASSIAREFRTEAFF

j_call: TRBJ2-2
v_call: TRBV7-8
cdr3_aa: CASSARDRGTTGELFF

j_call: TRBJ1-5
v_call: TRBV19
cdr3_aa: CASGTFNSNQPQHF

j_call: TRBJ2-7
v_call: TRBV20-1
cdr3_aa: CSVLVGYSYEQYF

j_call: TRBJ2-5
v_call: TRBV7-9
cdr3_aa: CASSPLAGGSETQYF

j_call: TRBJ1-1
v_call: TRBV12-5
cdr3_aa: CASGRQGMTEAFF

j_call: TRBJ2-7
v_call: TRBV30
cdr3_aa: CAWSGGSGISYEQYF

j_call: TRBJ1-1
v_call: TRBV7-9
cdr3_aa: CASSLNSHGEAFF

j_call: TRBJ2-2
v_call: TRBV5-6
cdr3_aa: CASSTRQRTGELFF

j_call: TRBJ2-2
v_call: TRBV19
cdr3_aa: CASSIVVLAGNTGELFF

j_call: TRBJ1-5
v_call: TRBV7-8
cdr3_aa: CASSPHRGGLSSNQPQHF

j_call: TRBJ2-1
v_call: TRBV6-1
cdr3_aa: CASSGGTSYNEQFF

j_call: TRBJ2-4
v_call: TRBV5-1
cdr3_aa: CASSWTITSGGGAKNIQYF

j_call: TRBJ2-7
v_call: TRBV14
cdr3_aa: CASSPRMGGNEQYF

j_call: TRBJ1-6
v_call: TRBV5-1
cdr3_aa: CASSLERVKDSPLHF

j_call: TRBJ1-6
v_call: TRBV12-3/TRBV12-4
cdr3_aa: CASSLSDSPNSPLHF